This T cell receptor (beta chain) is from a study of CD8 T cells in ankylosing spondylitis (dated 2017 in TCRdb). In terms of the full investigation: The study profiled T cell receptor beta repertoires in healthy donors and ankylosing spondylitis patients to find disease-linked TCR variants. Peripheral blood was sampled, and synovial fluid was additionally collected from ankylosing spondylitis patients. The whole study cohort included roughly 110 healthy donors and around 25 ankylosing spondylitis patients. Results the study describes overall, beyond this receptor: Some motif variants had previously been reported in the synovial fluid and blood of reactive arthritis patients, which suggests shared mechanisms of disease initiation. The disease-linked clones were reported to be significantly enriched in matched synovial fluid samples from ankylosing spondylitis patients. In peripheral blood, the disease-linked clones were found at relatively low frequencies and had a CD8+ phenotype. A TCR beta motif made up of eight highly homologous amino acid variants appeared to be characteristic of blood from ankylosing spondylitis patients.

The sequencing machine was an Illumina HiSeq 2500. Quantitative 5'-RACE with molecular barcodes was used to prepare TCR beta libraries. As for how the authors treated the data: A new computational method based on a probabilistic model of VDJ rearrangement was used to identify disease-linked TCR variants. TCRdb trimmed public reads at Q25 via fastp, called clones via MiXCR and kept in-frame beta chains. Rows with one shared CDR3 protein collapse into an entry with the most common genes and DNA. The V and J calls and clone size come from TCRdb's table, not from the authors' own analysis. Counted in this sample were more than 400,000 distinct CDR3 sequences; over 4% of them appeared once. The ten biggest clones cover under 4.5% of the sample. The CDR3, from cysteine to phenylalanine, totals 16 residues. CDR3 DNA is the only sequence kept; it has 48 bases, read in frame from the first base. The junction shows trimming of 3 bases on V and 3 bases on J, plus 17 bases between the germline ends.

This clonotype has more than one count but fewer than ten. Its antigen target is currently unknown. Base qualities are not at hand, and no much larger clone is one base apart. The source material was blood, either unsorted or a sorted T cell fraction (not recorded which). This TCR was recovered from a male donor with ankylosing spondylitis. The chain is assembled from TRBV12-3 or TRBV12-4 and TRBJ1-2; tentative D gene TRBD1, with 5 bases matching. The DNA sequence follows: TGTGCCAGCAGTTTCGGGCCTCGGGGGATCGACTATGGCTACACCTTC. Its amino acids are CASSFGPRGIDYGYTF.